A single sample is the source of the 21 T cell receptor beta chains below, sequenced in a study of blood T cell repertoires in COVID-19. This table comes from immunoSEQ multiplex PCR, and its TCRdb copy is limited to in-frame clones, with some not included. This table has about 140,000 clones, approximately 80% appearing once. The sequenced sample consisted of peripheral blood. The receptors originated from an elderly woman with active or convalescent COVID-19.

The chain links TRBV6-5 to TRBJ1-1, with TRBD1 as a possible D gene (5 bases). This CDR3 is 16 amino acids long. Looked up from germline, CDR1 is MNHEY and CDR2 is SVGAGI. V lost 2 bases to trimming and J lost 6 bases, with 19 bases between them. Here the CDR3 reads CASSYGTTRLYAEAFF. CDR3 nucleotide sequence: TGTGCCAGCAGTTACGGGACTACCAGGCTATACGCTGAAGCTTTCTTT.

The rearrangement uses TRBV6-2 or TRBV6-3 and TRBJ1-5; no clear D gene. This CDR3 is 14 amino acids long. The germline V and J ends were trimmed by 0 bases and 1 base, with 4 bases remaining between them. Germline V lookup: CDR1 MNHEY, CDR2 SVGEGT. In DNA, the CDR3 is TGTGCCAGCAGTTACTCGCGGAGCAATCAGCCCCAGCATTTT. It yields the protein CASSYSRSNQPQHF.

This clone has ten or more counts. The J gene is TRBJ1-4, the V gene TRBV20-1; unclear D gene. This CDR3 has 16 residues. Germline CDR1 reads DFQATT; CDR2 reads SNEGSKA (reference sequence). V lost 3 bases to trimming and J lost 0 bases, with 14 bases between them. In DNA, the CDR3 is TGCAGTGCTAGTCGCGGTCAGCGGTCAACTAATGAAAAACTGTTTTTT. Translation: CSASRGQRSTNEKLFF.

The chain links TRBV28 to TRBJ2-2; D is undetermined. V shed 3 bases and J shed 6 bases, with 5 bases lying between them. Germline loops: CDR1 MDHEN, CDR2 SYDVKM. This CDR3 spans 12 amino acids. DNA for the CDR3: TGTGCCAGCAGTTTCCTTGCCGGGGAGCTGTTTTTT. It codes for CASSFLAGELFF.

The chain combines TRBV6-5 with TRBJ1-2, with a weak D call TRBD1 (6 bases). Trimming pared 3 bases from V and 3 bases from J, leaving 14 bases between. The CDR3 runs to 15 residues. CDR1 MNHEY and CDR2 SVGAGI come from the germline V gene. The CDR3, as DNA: TGTGCCAGCAGTTATACCAGGGACATTTACTATGGCTACACCTTC. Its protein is CASSYTRDIYYGYTF.

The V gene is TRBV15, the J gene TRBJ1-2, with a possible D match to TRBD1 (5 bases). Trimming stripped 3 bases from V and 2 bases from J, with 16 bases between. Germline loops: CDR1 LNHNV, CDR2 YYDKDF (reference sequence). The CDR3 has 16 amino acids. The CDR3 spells CATSRGRDRENYGYTF. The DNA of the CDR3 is TGTGCCACCAGCAGGGGGAGGGACCGAGAAAACTATGGCTACACCTTC.

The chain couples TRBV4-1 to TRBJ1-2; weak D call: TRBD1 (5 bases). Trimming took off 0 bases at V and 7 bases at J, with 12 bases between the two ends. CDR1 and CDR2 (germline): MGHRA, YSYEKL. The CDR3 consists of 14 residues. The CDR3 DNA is TGCGCCAGCAGCCAAGAGGGTTCCGGGGGTGGCTACACCTTC. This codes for CASSQEGSGGGYTF.

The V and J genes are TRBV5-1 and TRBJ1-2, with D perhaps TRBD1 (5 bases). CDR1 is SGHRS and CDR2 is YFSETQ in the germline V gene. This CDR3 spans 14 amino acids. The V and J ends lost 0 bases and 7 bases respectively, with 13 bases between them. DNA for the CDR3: TGCGCCAGCAGCTTGGATACCAGGGTTACTGGCTACACCTTC. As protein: CASSLDTRVTGYTF.

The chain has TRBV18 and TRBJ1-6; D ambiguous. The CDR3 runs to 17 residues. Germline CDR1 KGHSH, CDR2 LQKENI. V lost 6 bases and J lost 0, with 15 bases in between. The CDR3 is CASSSAERSSYNSPLHF. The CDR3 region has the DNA TGTGCCAGCTCGTCAGCGGAGAGGAGCTCCTATAATTCACCCCTCCACTTT. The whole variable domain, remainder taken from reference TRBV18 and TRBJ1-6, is NAGVMQNPRHLVRRRGQEARLRCSPMKGHSHVYWYRQLPEEGLKFMVYLQKENIIDESGMPKERFSAEFPKEGPSILRIQQVVRGDSAAYFCASSSAERSSYNSPLHFGNGTRLTVT.

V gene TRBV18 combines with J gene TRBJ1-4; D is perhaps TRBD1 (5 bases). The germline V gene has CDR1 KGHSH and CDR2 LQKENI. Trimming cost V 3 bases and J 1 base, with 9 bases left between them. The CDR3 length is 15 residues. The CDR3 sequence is CASSPFGGTNEKLFF. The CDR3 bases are TGTGCCAGCTCACCTTTCGGGGGAACTAATGAAAAACTGTTTTTT.

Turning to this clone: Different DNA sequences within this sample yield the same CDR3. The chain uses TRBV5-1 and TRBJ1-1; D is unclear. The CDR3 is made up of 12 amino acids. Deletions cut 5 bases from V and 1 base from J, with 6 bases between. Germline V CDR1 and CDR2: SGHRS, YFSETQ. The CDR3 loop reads CASSRGNTEAFF. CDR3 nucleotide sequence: TGCGCCAGCAGTCGCGGGAACACTGAAGCTTTCTTT.

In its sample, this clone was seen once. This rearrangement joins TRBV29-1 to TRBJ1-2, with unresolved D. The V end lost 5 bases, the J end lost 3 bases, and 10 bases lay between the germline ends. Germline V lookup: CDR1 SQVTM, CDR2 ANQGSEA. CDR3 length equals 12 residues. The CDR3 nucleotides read TGCAGCGTTTTCTCAGGTGACTATGGCTACACCTTC. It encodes CSVFSGDYGYTF. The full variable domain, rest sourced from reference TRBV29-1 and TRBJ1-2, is SAVISQKPSRDICQRGTSLTIQCQVDSQVTMMFWYRQQPGQSLTLIATANQGSEATYESGFVIDKFPISRPNLTFSTLTVSNMSPEDSSIYLCSVFSGDYGYTFGSGTRLTVV.

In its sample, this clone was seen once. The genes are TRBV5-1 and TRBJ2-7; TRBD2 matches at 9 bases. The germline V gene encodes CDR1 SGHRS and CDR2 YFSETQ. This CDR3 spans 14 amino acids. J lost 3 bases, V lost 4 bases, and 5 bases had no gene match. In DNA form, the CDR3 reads TGCGCCAGCAGCGCTAGCGGGGAGAACTACGAGCAGTACTTC. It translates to CASSASGENYEQYF. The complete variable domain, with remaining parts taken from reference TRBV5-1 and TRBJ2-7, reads KAGVTQTPRYLIKTRGQQVTLSCSPISGHRSVSWYQQTPGQGLQFLFEYFSETQRNKGNFPGRFSGRQFSNSRSEMNVSTLELGDSALYLCASSASGENYEQYFGPGTRLTVT.

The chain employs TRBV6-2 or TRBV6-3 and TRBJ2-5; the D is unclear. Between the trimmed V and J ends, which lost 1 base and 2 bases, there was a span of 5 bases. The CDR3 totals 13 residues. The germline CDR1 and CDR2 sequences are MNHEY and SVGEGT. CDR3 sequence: CASSYFQQETQYF. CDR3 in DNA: TGTGCCAGCAGTTACTTCCAGCAAGAGACCCAGTACTTC.

Written as DNA, the CDR3 is TGTGCCAGCAACTCCCTGGCGGGTCTTGAAGCTTTCTTT. Amino acids: CASNSLAGLEAFF. The V gene is TRBV12-3 or TRBV12-4, the J gene TRBJ1-1; D remains ambiguous. With 7 bases removed from V and 7 bases from J, the gap between germline ends came to 16 bases. The CDR3 length is 13 residues.

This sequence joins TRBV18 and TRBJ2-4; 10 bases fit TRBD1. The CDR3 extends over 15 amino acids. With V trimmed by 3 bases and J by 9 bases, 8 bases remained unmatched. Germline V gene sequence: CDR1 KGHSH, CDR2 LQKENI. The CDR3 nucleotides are TGTGCCAGCTCACCCGGTGGGACAGGGGTCAGCATTCAGTACTTC. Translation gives CASSPGGTGVSIQYF.

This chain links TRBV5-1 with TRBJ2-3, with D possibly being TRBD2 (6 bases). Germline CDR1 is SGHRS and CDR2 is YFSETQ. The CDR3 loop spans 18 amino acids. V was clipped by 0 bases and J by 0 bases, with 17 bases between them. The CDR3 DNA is TGCGCCAGCAGCTTGGCCCGGGGGAGCTCCACTAGCACAGATACGCAGTATTTT. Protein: CASSLARGSSTSTDTQYF.

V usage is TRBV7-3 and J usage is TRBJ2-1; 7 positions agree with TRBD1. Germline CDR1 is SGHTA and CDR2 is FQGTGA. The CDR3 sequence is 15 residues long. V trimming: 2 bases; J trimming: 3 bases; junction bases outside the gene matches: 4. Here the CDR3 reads CASSLDRARYNEQFF. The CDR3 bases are TGTGCCAGCAGCTTAGACAGGGCGCGCTACAATGAGCAGTTCTTC.

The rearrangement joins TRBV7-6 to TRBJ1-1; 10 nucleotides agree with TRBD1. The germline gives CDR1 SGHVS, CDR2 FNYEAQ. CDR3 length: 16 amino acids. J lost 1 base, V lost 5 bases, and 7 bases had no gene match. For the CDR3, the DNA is TGTGCCAGCAGCCCCCGACAGGGGGCAACGAACACTGAAGCTTTCTTT. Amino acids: CASSPRQGATNTEAFF.

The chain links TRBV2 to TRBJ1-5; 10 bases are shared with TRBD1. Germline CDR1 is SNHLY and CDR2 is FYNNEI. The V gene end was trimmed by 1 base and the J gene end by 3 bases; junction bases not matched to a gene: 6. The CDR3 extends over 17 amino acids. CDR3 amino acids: CASSEGGTGAVNQPQHF. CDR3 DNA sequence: TGTGCCAGCAGTGAAGGGGGGACAGGGGCGGTCAATCAGCCCCAGCATTTT.

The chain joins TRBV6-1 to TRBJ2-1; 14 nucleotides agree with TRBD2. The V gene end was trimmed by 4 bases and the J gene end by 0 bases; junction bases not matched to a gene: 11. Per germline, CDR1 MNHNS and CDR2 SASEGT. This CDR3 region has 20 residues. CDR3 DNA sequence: TGTGCCAGCAGTGTAATCGTAGGACTAGCGGGGGGAAGCTCCTACAATGAGCAGTTCTTC. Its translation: CASSVIVGLAGGSSYNEQFF.